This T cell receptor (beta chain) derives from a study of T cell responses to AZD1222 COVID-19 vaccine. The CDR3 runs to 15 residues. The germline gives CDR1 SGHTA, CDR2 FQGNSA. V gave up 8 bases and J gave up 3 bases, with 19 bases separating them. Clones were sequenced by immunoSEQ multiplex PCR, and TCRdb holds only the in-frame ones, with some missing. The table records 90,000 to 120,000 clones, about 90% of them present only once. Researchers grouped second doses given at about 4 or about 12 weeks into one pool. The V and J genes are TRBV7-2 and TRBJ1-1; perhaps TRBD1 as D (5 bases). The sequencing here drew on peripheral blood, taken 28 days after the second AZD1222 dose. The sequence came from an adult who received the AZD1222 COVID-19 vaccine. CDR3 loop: CASGNTWGGDTEAFF. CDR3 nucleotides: TGTGCCAGCGGCAACACCTGGGGCGGCGACACTGAAGCTTTCTTT. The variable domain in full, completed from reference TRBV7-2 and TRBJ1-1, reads GAGVSQSPSNKVTEKGKDVELRCDPISGHTALYWYRQSLGQGLEFLIYFQGNSAPDKSGLPSDRFSAERTGGSVSTLTIQRTQQEDSAVYLCASGNTWGGDTEAFFGQGTRLTVV.